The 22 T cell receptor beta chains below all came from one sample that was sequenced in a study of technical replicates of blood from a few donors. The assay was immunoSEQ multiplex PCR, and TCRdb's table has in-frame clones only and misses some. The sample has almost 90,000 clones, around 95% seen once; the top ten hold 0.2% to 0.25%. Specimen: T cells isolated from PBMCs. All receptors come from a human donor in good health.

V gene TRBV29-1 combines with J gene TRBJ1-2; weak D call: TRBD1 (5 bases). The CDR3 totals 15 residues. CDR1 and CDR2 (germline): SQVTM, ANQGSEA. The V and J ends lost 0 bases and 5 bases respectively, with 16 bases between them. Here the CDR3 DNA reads TGCAGCGTTGAAGAGGGGGGTGGGCCACAATATGGCTACACCTTC. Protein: CSVEEGGGPQYGYTF.

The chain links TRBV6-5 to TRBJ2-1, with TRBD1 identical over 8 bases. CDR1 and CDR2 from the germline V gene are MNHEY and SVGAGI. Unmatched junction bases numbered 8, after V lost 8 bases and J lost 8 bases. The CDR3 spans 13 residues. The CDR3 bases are TGTGCCAGCTTGGACAGGGTTAGGGATGAGCAGTTCTTC. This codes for CASLDRVRDEQFF.

This CDR3 reads CASSLDGPQREGFRNEQYF. DNA for the CDR3: TGCGCCAGCAGCTTGGATGGCCCACAGCGGGAGGGGTTTCGAAACGAGCAGTACTTC. This chain connects TRBV5-1 to TRBJ2-7, with TRBD2 matching over 10 bases. J was trimmed by 5 bases and V by 0 bases; bases with no gene match: 17. CDR1 is SGHRS and CDR2 is YFSETQ in the germline V gene. There are 19 residues in the CDR3.

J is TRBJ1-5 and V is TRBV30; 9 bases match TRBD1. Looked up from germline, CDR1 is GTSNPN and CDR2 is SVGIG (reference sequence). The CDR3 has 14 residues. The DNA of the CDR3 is TGTGCTACCGGGACAGGGAGTAACAATCAGCCCCAGCATTTT. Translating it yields CATGTGSNNQPQHF. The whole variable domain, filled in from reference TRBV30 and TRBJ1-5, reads SQTIHQWPATLVQPVGSPLSLECTVEGTSNPNLYWYRQAAGRGLQLLFYSVGIGQISSEVPQNLSASRPQDRQFILSSKKLLLSDSGFYLCATGTGSNNQPQHFGDGTRLSIL.

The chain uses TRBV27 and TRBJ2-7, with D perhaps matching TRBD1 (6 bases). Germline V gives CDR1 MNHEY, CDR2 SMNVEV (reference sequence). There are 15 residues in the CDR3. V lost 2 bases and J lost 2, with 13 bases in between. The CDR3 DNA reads TGTGCCAGCAGTTTAACAGGGCCCGGAGCCTACGAGCAGTACTTC. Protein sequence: CASSLTGPGAYEQYF.

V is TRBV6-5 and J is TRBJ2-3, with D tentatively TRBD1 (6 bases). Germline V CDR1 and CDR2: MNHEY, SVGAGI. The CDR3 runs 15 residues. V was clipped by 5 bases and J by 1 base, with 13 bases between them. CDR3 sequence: CASSPRGWGTDTQYF. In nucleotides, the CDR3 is TGTGCCAGCAGTCCGAGGGGGTGGGGCACAGATACGCAGTATTTT.

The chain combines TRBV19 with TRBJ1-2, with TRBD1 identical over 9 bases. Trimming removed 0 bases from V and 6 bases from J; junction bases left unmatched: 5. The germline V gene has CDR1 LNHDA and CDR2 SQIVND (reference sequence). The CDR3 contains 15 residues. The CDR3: CASSIDAGQGNGYTF. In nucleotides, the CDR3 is TGTGCCAGTAGTATAGACGCCGGACAGGGGAATGGCTACACCTTC.

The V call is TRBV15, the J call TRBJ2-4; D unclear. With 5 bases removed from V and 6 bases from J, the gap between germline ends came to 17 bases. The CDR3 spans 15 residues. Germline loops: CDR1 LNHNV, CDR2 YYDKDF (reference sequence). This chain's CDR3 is CATSRTRLFGNIQYF. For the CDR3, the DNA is TGTGCCACCAGCCGTACCAGACTTTTTGGAAACATTCAGTACTTC.

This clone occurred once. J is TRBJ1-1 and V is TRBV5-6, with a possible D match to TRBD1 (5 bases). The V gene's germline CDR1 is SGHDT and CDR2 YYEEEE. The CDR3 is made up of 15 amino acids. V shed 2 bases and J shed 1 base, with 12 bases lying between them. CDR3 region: CASSLVDRANTEAFF. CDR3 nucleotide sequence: TGTGCCAGCAGCTTAGTTGACAGAGCGAACACTGAAGCTTTCTTT.

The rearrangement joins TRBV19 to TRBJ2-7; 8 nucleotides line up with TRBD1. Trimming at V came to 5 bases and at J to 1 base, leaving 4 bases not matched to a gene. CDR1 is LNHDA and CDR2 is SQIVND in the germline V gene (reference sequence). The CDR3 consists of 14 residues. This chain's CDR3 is CASSDRGLSYEQYF. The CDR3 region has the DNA TGTGCCAGTAGTGACAGGGGTCTTTCCTACGAGCAGTACTTC.

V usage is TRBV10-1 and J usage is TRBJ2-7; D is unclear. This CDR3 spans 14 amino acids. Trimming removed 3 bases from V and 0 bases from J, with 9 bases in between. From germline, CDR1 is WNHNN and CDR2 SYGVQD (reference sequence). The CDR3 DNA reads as TGCGCCAGCAGTGATCTCCTGAGCTCCTACGAGCAGTACTTC. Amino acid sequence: CASSDLLSSYEQYF.

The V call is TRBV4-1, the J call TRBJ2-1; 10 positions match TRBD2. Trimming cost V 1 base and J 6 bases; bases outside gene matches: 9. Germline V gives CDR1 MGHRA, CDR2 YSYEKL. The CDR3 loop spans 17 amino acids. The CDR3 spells CASSQGNILAGVNEQFF. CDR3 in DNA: TGCGCCAGCAGCCAAGGAAATATCCTAGCGGGAGTCAATGAGCAGTTCTTC.

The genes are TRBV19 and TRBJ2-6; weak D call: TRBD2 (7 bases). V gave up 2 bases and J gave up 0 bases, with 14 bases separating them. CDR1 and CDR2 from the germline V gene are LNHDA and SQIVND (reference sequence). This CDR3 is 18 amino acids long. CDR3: CASSIPRGLSSGANVLTF. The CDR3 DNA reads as TGTGCCAGTAGTATACCGCGGGGGCTAAGCTCTGGGGCCAACGTCCTGACTTTC.

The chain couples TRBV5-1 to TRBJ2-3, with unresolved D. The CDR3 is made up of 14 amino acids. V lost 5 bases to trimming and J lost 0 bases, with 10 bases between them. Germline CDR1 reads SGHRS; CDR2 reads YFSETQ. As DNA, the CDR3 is TGCGCCAGCAGTCGAGGATATAGCACAGATACGCAGTATTTT. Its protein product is CASSRGYSTDTQYF.

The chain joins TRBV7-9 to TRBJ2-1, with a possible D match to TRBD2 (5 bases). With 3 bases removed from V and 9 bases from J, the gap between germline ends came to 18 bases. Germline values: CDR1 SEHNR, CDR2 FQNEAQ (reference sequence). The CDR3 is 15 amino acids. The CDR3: CASSFKRSGLGEQFF. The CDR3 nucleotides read TGTGCCAGCAGCTTCAAGCGGTCGGGGTTGGGTGAGCAGTTCTTC.

This CDR3 reads CALRGGKEAFF. CDR3 in DNA: TGTGCTTTAAGAGGAGGGAAGGAAGCTTTCTTT. The J gene is TRBJ1-1, the V gene TRBV19; D unresolved. The CDR3 runs 11 residues. Germline CDR1 and CDR2: LNHDA and SQIVND (reference sequence).

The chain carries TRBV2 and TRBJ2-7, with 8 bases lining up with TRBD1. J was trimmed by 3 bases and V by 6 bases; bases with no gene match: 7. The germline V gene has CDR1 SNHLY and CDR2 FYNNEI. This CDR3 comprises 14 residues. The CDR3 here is CASSQQGDGYEQYF. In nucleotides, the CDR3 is TGTGCCAGCAGCCAACAGGGGGACGGCTACGAGCAGTACTTC.

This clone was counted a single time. The CDR3 spells CATSRDRGYLGNQPQHF. As DNA, the CDR3 is TGTGCCACCAGCAGAGATAGAGGGTATCTGGGCAATCAGCCCCAGCATTTT. The chain employs TRBV15 and TRBJ1-5; D ambiguous. The CDR3 extends over 17 amino acids. CDR1 and CDR2 (germline): LNHNV, YYDKDF (reference sequence). V gave up 0 bases and J gave up 2 bases, with 14 bases separating them.

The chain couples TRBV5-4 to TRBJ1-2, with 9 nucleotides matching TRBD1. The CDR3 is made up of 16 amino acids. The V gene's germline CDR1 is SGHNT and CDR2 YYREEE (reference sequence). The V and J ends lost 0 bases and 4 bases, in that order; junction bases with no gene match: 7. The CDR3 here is CASSLDSQGAFYGYTF. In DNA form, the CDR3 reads TGTGCCAGCAGCTTGGACTCACAGGGGGCTTTCTATGGCTACACCTTC.

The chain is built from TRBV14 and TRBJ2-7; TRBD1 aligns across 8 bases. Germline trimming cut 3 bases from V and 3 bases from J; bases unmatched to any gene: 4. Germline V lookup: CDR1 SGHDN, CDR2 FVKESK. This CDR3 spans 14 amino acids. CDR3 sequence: CASSHGTGVYEQYF. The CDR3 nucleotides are TGTGCCAGCAGCCATGGGACAGGCGTCTACGAGCAGTACTTC.

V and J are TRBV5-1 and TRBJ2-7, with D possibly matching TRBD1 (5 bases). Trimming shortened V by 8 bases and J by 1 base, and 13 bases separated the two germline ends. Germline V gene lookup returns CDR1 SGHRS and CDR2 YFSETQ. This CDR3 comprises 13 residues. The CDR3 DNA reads TGCGCCAGTACAGGTATATCTTCCTACGAGCAGTACTTC. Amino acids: CASTGISSYEQYF.

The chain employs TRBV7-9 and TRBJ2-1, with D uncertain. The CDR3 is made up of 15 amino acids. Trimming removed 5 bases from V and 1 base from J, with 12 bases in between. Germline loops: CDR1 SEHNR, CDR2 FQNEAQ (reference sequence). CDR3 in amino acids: CASSDPRISYNEQFF. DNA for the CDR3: TGTGCCAGCAGCGACCCGAGGATATCCTACAATGAGCAGTTCTTC.